A selection of T cell receptor beta chains follows, all from one sample in a study of cytomegalovirus exposure and HLA in healthy donors. Assay: immunoSEQ multiplex PCR; the TCRdb copy retains only in-frame clones and omits some. The sample holds about 170,000 clones; approximately 80% are singletons and the top ten take about 2%. The sequencing input was PBMCs. Source of these receptors: a woman in her forties or fifties in good health and CMV-seronegative. Both conserved end residues are part of each CDR3. The order of the fields is clone size, V gene, J gene, D gene, CDR3 DNA, CDR3 protein. A D gene is named only where the DNA matches it firmly. Expanded clones get a size class; other rows say once, few or many, or leave the size out.

>-|TRBV19|TRBJ2-7|TRBD1
TGTGCCAGTAGTGTTGGGACAGGGAGAATGGACGAGCAGTACTTC
CASSVGTGRMDEQYF
>-|TRBV7-2|TRBJ1-6|TRBD1
TGTGCCAGCAGCCTCGGACAGGAGAATTCACCCCTCCACTTT
CASSLGQENSPLHF
>-|TRBV27|TRBJ1-5|-
TGTGCCAGCAGTCTCGGACAGTTCAATCAGCCCCAGCATTTT
CASSLGQFNQPQHF
>-|TRBV7-6|TRBJ1-1|-
TGTGCCAGCAGCTTATATTCAGGGCCCTCCACTGAAGCTTTCTTT
CASSLYSGPSTEAFF
>-|TRBV7-8|TRBJ2-7|-
TGTGCCAGCAGCTTAGGGACTCCTGTAGTTGAGCAGTACTTC
CASSLGTPVVEQYF
>-|TRBV28|TRBJ1-1|-
TGTGCCAGCAGTTTGCGGGGGAACGGTAAAGCTTTCTTT
CASSLRGNGKAFF
>-|TRBV9|TRBJ2-4|-
TGTGCCAGCAGCGTAGGACTAGACGTAAACATTCAGTACTTC
CASSVGLDVNIQYF
>-|TRBV5-1|TRBJ2-7|-
TGCGCCAGCAGCTTGGCCTCGGCCCCCGGCAGGTCCTACGAGCAGTACTTC
CASSLASAPGRSYEQYF
>-|TRBV9|TRBJ1-5|TRBD1
TGTGCCAGCAGCCCAACCTGGGACAGGGAGCCTGGTCAGCCCCAGCATTTT
CASSPTWDREPGQPQHF
>once|TRBV13|TRBJ2-3|TRBD2
TGTGCCAGCAGCCCCCGACTAGCGGGGGGGGACACAGATACGCAGTATTTT
CASSPRLAGGDTDTQYF
>-|TRBV19|TRBJ2-2|-
TGTGCCAGTAGTATACCCGGCGGGTCGGGATCCGGGGAGCTGTTTTTT
CASSIPGGSGSGELFF
>-|TRBV7-6|TRBJ2-3|-
TGTGCCAGCAGCTTAGGTTCCGGCGGGGGCACAGATACGCAGTATTTT
CASSLGSGGGTDTQYF
>-|TRBV9|TRBJ2-5|TRBD2
TGTGCCAGCAGCGTAGCGGGGGGGGAGACCCAGTACTTC
CASSVAGGETQYF
>-|TRBV27|TRBJ1-1|-
TGTGCCAGCTCCTTACGGGTGGATGCTGAAGCTTTCTTT
CASSLRVDAEAFF
>-|TRBV30|TRBJ2-7|TRBD1
TGTGCCTGGAGTGTCCTGGACAGGTCCTACGAGCAGTACTTC
CAWSVLDRSYEQYF
>-|TRBV30|TRBJ2-3|TRBD2
TGTGCCTGGAGCCCTGGGGTAGCGGGGGGGCAGTCAGATACGCAGTATTTT
CAWSPGVAGGQSDTQYF
>few|TRBV7-2|TRBJ2-5|TRBD1
TGTGCCAGCAGCTTAGCGGGACAGGGAGAGACCCAGTACTTC
CASSLAGQGETQYF
>-|TRBV18|TRBJ1-1|-
TGTGCCAGCTCCCTTGACACTGAAGCTTTCTTT
CASSLDTEAFF
>-|TRBV19|TRBJ1-5|-
TGTGCCAGTACCCCGACAGGCAACAATCAGCCCCAGCATTTT
CASTPTGNNQPQHF
>few|TRBV6-5|TRBJ1-5|TRBD1
TGTGCCAGCAGCACGGACAGGGCCAATCAGCCCCAGCATTTT
CASSTDRANQPQHF
>-|TRBV7-2|TRBJ2-5|TRBD1
TGTGCCAGCAGCGCAGCAGGGGGCGCAGAGACCCAGTACTTC
CASSAAGGAETQYF
>-|TRBV4-2|TRBJ1-5|-
TGTGCCAGCAGCGGGCAGGAGGATCAGCCCCAGCATTTT
CASSGQEDQPQHF
>once|TRBV5-1|TRBJ1-6|TRBD1
TGCGCCAGCAGCTTAGAAACAGGGGATAATTCACCCCTCCACTTT
CASSLETGDNSPLHF
>-|TRBV28|TRBJ1-2|TRBD1
TGTGCCAGCAGTCGGGACAGAGCTAACTATGGCTACACCTTC
CASSRDRANYGYTF
>-|TRBV19|TRBJ1-6|TRBD1
TGTGCCAGTACCAGGGACAGAACAAATTCCCCCCTCCACTTT
CASTRDRTNSPLHF
>-|TRBV28|TRBJ2-3|TRBD1
TGTGCCAGCAGTTTGCCGGGACAGGGGAGTAGAGATACGCAGTATTTT
CASSLPGQGSRDTQYF
>-|TRBV29-1|TRBJ2-2|-
TGCAGCGTTGCGTTCGGGGGAACCGGGGAGCTGTTTTTT
CSVAFGGTGELFF
>-|TRBV11-1|TRBJ2-2|TRBD2
TGTGCCAGCAGCCCCGGGACTAGCTCGAATACCGGGGAGCTGTTTTTT
CASSPGTSSNTGELFF
>-|TRBV15|TRBJ1-4|-
TGTGCCACCAGCAGACACAGAGGGTCTACTAATGAAAAACTGTTTTTT
CATSRHRGSTNEKLFF
>-|TRBV5-5|TRBJ2-7|-
TGTGCCAGCAGCTTGGAGCAGGCCACCGAGCAGTACTTC
CASSLEQATEQYF
>-|TRBV10-3|TRBJ2-3|TRBD1
TGTGCCATCAGTGTAACAGGGGGCGCGTTAGATACGCAGTATTTT
CAISVTGGALDTQYF
>-|TRBV2|TRBJ2-3|-
TGTGCCAGCAGTGAACTAGCGTCGACAGATACGCAGTATTTT
CASSELASTDTQYF
>-|TRBV27|TRBJ2-7|-
TGTGCCAGCAAGGTTGACGGGGGATTCTCCTACGAGCAGTACTTC
CASKVDGGFSYEQYF
>once|TRBV18|TRBJ2-1|TRBD2
TGTGCCAGCTCACCACTAACGGGACTAGCGGGAAGCTCCTACAATGAGCAGTTCTTC
CASSPLTGLAGSSYNEQFF
>-|TRBV7-2|TRBJ2-1|-
TGTGCCAGCAGCTGGGGCAGCTCCTACAATGAGCAGTTCTTC
CASSWGSSYNEQFF
>-|TRBV14|TRBJ2-5|TRBD1
TGTGCCAGCAGCCTGACAGGGGAGGCCCAGTACTTC
CASSLTGEAQYF
>few|TRBV7-2|TRBJ2-1|-
TGTGCCAGCACCAGCTCGGGAGTAAACAATGAGCAGTTCTTC
CASTSSGVNNEQFF
>-|TRBV18|TRBJ2-5|TRBD1
TGTGCCAGCTCACCGATCCCTCGACAGGGGCACCAAGAGACCCAGTACTTC
CASSPIPRQGHQETQYF
>-|TRBV5-1|TRBJ1-2|TRBD1
TGCGCCAGCAGATCCGGGACAGGGGGCAACTATGGCTACACCTTC
CASRSGTGGNYGYTF
>-|TRBV7-9|TRBJ2-3|-
TGTGCCAGCAGCTTAGGGGGAACCCAGGGGACAGATACGCAGTATTTT
CASSLGGTQGTDTQYF
>-|TRBV27|TRBJ2-7|TRBD2
TGTGCCAGCAGCCCGCTCCGGGCGGGGGAGGGCGAGCAGTACTTC
CASSPLRAGEGEQYF
>-|TRBV28|TRBJ1-2|-
TGTGCCAGCAGTGCCCGGACAGAAATCTATGGCTACACCTTC
CASSARTEIYGYTF
>-|TRBV6-5|TRBJ1-2|-
TGTGCCAGCAGGGTCACACAGGGATTAGGCTACACCTTC
CASRVTQGLGYTF
>-|TRBV19|TRBJ2-5|TRBD2
TGTGCCAGTAGTTCCAACTCGGGAGGTAAAGAGACCCAGTACTTC
CASSSNSGGKETQYF
>-|TRBV5-1|TRBJ2-3|TRBD1
TGCGCCAGCAGCCGGGGAATAAGACAGGGCCGCACAGATACGCAGTATTTT
CASSRGIRQGRTDTQYF
>-|TRBV28|TRBJ1-1|-
TGTGCCAGCAGTTTGATAGGAGTTGAAGCTTTCTTT
CASSLIGVEAFF
>-|TRBV11-2|TRBJ2-7|TRBD1
TGTGCCAGCAGCTTAGACGGTCGGACAGGGTCCTACGAGCAGTACTTC
CASSLDGRTGSYEQYF
>-|TRBV9|TRBJ2-1|-
TGTGCCAGCAGCGTAGTAGGGACTTCCTACAATGAGCAGTTCTTC
CASSVVGTSYNEQFF
>few|TRBV25-1|TRBJ2-2|TRBD1
TGTGCCAGCAGGGGGACAGGGGAGACCGGGGAGCTGTTTTTT
CASRGTGETGELFF